This TCR beta chain was observed in a study of blood T cell repertoires in COVID-19. Study summary: COVID-19 samples collected from the United States, Italy and Spain covered acute and convalescent phases. T cells, B-cell-depleted T cells, or PBMCs provided the cDNA or gDNA that served as material.

The CDR3 has 15 residues. Germline CDR1 reads MDHEN; CDR2 reads SYDVKM. V was trimmed by 2 bases and J by 3 bases, leaving 10 bases between them. Per the original data handling: Amplification from reference gene primers served as the basis for estimated nucleated cell counts. Libraries were prepared by immunoSEQ multiplex PCR; TCRdb keeps only in-frame clonotypes and omits some of them. The V and J calls and clone size were taken over from that table, and D and trimming were inferred from the DNA. This sample yields 50,000 to 65,000 clones, of which 85% are seen a single time; approximately 5% belongs to the top ten.

The chain recombines TRBV28 with TRBJ1-4; unclear D gene. The sequenced sample consisted of peripheral blood. The source is a man aged 70-80 years with acute or convalescent COVID-19. The CDR3 DNA is TGTGCCAGCAGTTTACCGGGTAGCGCTAATGAAAAACTGTTTTTT. Amino acids: CASSLPGSANEKLFF.